One sample yielded the 5 T cell receptor beta chains listed below, sequenced in a study of cytomegalovirus exposure and HLA in healthy donors. The PCR contained 60 Vbeta and 13 Jbeta primers. Clones were sequenced by immunoSEQ multiplex PCR, and TCRdb holds only the in-frame ones, with some missing. Here the sample spans under 200,000 clones, about 82% being singletons. The sequenced material came from PBMCs. The receptor set was obtained from a woman aged 50 to 60 in good health and CMV-seropositive.

This clone was seen a handful of times. The rearrangement uses TRBV6-6 and TRBJ1-2; 8 nucleotides align to TRBD1. V shed 6 bases and J 6 bases; nucleotides not matched to a gene: 3. The CDR3 consists of 12 residues. Germline CDR1 reads MNHNY; CDR2 reads SVGAGI (reference sequence). The CDR3 sequence: CASRETGDGYTF. The CDR3 DNA follows: TGTGCCAGCAGAGAGACAGGGGATGGCTACACCTTC.

About this clone: Relative to the germline gene, one junction end is altered; a read error may explain this. The chain uses TRBV7-7 and TRBJ2-1, with 12 bases that match TRBD2. There are 16 residues in the CDR3. In germline, CDR1 is SSHAT, CDR2 FNYEAQ (reference sequence). The CDR3 DNA follows: TGTGCTAGCAGCTTAGCGCAGACTAGCGGGAGTCATGAGCAGTTCTTC. It codes for CASSLAQTSGSHEQFF. Full variable domain (missing parts from reference TRBV7-7 and TRBJ2-1): GAGVSQSPRYKVTKRGQDVTLRCDPISSHATLYWYQQALGQGPEFLTYFNYEAQPDKSGLPSDRFSAERPEGSISTLTIQRTEQRDSAMYRCASSLAQTSGSHEQFFGPGTRLTVL.

The rearrangement joins TRBV4-2 to TRBJ1-2; 9 bases map to TRBD1. CDR3 length equals 16 residues. The V gene end was trimmed by 0 bases and the J gene end by 2 bases; junction bases not matched to a gene: 4. The germline CDR1 and CDR2 sequences are LGHNA and YNFKEQ. The CDR3 loop reads CASSQDLTGGNYGYTF. Written as DNA, the CDR3 is TGTGCCAGCAGCCAAGATCTGACAGGGGGAAACTATGGCTACACCTTC.

This clone was picked up one time. The genes are TRBV4-3 and TRBJ2-3; 9 nucleotides match TRBD2. Germline V gives CDR1 LGHNA, CDR2 YSLEER. Unmatched junction bases numbered 5, after V lost 1 base and J lost 3 bases. The CDR3 covers 16 residues. The CDR3 DNA reads TGCGCCAGCAGCCAAGGGGCGCGGGGGGGTACAGATACGCAGTATTTT. This sequence encodes CASSQGARGGTDTQYF.

The chain couples TRBV18 to TRBJ2-5; tentative D call: TRBD2 (5 bases). With 0 bases removed from V and 5 bases from J, the gap between germline ends came to 13 bases. Germline V lookup: CDR1 KGHSH, CDR2 LQKENI. The CDR3 has 15 residues. CDR3 region: CASSPPSLGSETQYF. The CDR3 DNA sequence: TGTGCCAGCTCACCACCTAGTTTGGGGAGTGAGACCCAGTACTTC.